This T cell receptor (beta chain) appears in the sequencing data of a study of CD8+CD57+ T cells in acquired aplastic anemia. The use of genomic DNA as template underpinned the TCR beta VDJ and CDR3 profiling. TCRdb redid the calling of the reads with MiXCR, one entry per CDR3 protein. The sample holds tens of thousands of distinct CDR3 sequences, around 55% seen once. Germline V gives CDR1 SGHAT, CDR2 FQNNGV. The trim removed 0 bases at V and 4 bases at J, leaving 8 bases unmatched. This CDR3 contains 18 residues. This clonotype appeared a few times. A clone one base away is much larger, so this may be a read error. Likely a read error: the CDR3 ends without its conserved phenylalanine or tryptophan.

This receptor was identified in a human donor in good health, serving as a control. The chain employs TRBV11-2 and TRBJ2-2, with 10 bases that match TRBD1. The specimen was sorted CD4+, CD8+, or CD8+CD57+ T cells (not recorded which) from PBMCs. As DNA, the CDR3 is TGTGCCAGCAGCTTAGAGCCCTGGGGGACAGGGGTCACCGGGGAGCTGTTTTCT. This translates into CASSLEPWGTGVTGELFS.